The source of this T cell receptor (beta chain) is a study of cytomegalovirus exposure and HLA in healthy donors. PCR used 60 Vbeta primers and 13 Jbeta primers. Clones were read by immunoSEQ multiplex PCR, and TCRdb kept only the in-frame ones, dropping some. Of about 140,000 clones listed, more than 70% were seen once; the top ten hold approximately 4.9%. The V gene lost 5 bases and the J gene lost 1 base, with 9 bases spanning the gap. Germline V gene sequence: CDR1 MDHEN, CDR2 SYDVKM. The CDR3 sequence is 14 residues long. Sample: PBMCs. This sequence originates from a woman aged 45 to 65 in good health and CMV-seronegative. The rearrangement joins TRBV28 to TRBJ1-5; a weak D match, TRBD1 (6 bases). The CDR3 sequence: CASSPGVSNQPQHF. The CDR3 DNA is TGTGCCAGCAGTCCAGGGGTGAGCAATCAGCCCCAGCATTTT. The full variable domain, with the rest looked up from reference TRBV28 and TRBJ1-5, is DVKVTQSSRYLVKRTGEKVFLECVQDMDHENMFWYRQDPGLGLRLIYFSYDVKMKEKGDIPEGYSVSREKKERFSLILESASTNQTSMYLCASSPGVSNQPQHFGDGTRLSIL.